This TCR beta chain is drawn from a study of T cells in Graves' hyperthyroidism and ophthalmopathy. Findings and limits, study-wide: Through a model of 13 V-J features, ophthalmopathy was separated from stable hyperthyroidism.

Each patient was aged 18 to 65 and had newly diagnosed hyperthyroidism of under 2 months' duration. Each diagnosis drew on symptoms, thyroxine, TRAb, thyroid ultrasound and orbital computed tomography findings. RNA transcripts gave rise to amplified TCR beta CDR3 regions. First-round RT-PCR targeting the TCR CDR3 was performed with the HTBI primer set. Via MiXCR, TCRdb re-called the multiplex PCR reads, giving one row per CDR3 protein. In the table there are some 800,000 distinct CDR3 sequences, more than 30% of which are singletons. This clonotype was counted ten times or more. The target antigen is unknown. The germline CDR1 and CDR2 sequences are LNHNV and YYDKDF (reference sequence). The CDR3 length is 14 residues. V shed 4 bases and J shed 4 bases, with 13 bases lying between them.

J is TRBJ1-1 and V is TRBV15; D is possibly TRBD1 (5 bases). Sample: blood. This receptor was identified in a man aged 18-30 years with Graves' hyperthyroidism. The CDR3 loop is CATSILRGGTEAFF. The CDR3 DNA is TGTGCCACCAGCATACTAAGGGGAGGCACTGAAGCTTTCTTT.